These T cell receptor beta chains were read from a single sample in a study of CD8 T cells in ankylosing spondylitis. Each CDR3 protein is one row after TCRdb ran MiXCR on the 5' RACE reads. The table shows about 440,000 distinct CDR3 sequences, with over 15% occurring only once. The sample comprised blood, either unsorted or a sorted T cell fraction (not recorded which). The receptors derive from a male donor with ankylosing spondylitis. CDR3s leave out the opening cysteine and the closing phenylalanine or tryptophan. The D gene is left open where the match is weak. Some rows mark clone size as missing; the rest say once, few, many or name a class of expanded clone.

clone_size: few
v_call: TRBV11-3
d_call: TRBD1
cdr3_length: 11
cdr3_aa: ASSEGQYNEQF

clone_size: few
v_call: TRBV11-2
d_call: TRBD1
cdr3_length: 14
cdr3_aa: ASSLDRSRGVYGYT

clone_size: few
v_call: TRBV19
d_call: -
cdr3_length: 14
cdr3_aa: ASRSDRKVNTGELF

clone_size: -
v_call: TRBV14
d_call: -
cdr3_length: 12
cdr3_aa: ASSQKRLYSPLH

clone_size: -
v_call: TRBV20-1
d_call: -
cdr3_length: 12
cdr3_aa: SASYGGNTGELF

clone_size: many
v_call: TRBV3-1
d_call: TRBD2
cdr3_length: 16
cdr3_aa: ASSQGGLGGREGNEQF

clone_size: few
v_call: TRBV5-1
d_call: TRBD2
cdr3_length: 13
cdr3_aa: ASSLESGSGETQY

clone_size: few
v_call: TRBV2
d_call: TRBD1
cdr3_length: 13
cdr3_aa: ASSEDRTYNSPLH

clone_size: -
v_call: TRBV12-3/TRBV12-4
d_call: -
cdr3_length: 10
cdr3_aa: ASSDHGSPLH

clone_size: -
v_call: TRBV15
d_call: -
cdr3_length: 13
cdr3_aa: ATSRGGTGAGKLF

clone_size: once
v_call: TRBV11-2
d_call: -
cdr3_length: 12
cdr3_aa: ASSTRTTNQPQH

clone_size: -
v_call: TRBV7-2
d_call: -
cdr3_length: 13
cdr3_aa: ASTKTTYSIQDYT

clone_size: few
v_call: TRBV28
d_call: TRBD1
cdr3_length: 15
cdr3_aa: ASSLSLGGEDCQPQH

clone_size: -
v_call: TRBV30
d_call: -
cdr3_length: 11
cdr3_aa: AWSVSSGQPQH

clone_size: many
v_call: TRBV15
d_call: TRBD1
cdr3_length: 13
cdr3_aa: ATSRVQGARNEQY

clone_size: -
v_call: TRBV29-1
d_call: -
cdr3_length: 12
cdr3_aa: SVTGTRNTGELF

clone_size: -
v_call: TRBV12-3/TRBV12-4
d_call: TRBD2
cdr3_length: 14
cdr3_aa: ASSLGRGISYNEQF

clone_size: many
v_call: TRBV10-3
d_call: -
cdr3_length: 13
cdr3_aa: AISEYLDSQETQY

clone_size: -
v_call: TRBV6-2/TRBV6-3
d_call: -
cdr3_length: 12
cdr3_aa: ASSFDDSYNEQF

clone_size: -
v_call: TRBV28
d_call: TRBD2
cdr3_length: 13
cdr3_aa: ASSLSRTSGTEQY

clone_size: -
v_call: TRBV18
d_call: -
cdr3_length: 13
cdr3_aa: ASSPIPGAGNGYT

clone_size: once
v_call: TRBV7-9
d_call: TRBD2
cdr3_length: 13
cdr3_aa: ASSLVRGGAYEQY

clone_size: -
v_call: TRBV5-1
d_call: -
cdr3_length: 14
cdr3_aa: ASSLEGQATNEKLF

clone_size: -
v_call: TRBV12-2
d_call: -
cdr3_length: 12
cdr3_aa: ASRLDSQDYGYT

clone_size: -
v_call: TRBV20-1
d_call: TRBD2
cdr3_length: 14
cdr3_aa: SASPTSGSSYNEQF

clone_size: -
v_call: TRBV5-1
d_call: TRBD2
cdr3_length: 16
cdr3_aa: ASSSQYGLAGSGNEQF

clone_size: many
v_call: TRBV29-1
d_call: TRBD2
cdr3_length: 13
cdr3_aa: SAWGLAGGVNEQF

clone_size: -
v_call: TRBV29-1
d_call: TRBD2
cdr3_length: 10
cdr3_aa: SVGTRAHEQF

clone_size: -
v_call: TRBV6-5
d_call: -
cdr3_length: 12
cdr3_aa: ASISRGRSSGYT

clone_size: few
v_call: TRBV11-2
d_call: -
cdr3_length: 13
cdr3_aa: ASSLSWGAPDTQY

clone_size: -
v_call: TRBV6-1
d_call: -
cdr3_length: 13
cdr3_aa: ASSDSGTPTDTQY

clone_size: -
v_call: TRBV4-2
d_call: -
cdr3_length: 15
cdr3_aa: ASSQAQGEQGGYGYT

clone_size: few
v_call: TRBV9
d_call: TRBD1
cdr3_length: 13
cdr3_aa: ASSIGQGLNEKLF

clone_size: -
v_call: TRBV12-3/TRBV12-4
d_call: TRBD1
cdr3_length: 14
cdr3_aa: ASSQTGGAGGTEAF

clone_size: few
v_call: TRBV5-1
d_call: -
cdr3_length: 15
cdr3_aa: ASSIGLAWDLQETQY

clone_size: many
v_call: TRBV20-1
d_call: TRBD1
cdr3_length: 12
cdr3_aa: SAREVTGRWEQY

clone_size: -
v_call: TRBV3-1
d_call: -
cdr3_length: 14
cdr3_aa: ASSQVTGWAPDTQY

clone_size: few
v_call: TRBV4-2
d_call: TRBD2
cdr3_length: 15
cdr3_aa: ASSQIQRGAGADTQY

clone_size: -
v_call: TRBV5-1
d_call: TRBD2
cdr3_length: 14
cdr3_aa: ASSLDGGSGANVLT

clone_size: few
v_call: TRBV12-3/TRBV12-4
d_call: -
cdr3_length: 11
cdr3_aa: ASSLRVNQPQH

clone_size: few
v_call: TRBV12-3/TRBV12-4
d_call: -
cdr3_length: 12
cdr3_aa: ASRETAAGDTQY

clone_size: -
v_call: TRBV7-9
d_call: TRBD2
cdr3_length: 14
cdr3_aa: ASSLASSGSRETQY

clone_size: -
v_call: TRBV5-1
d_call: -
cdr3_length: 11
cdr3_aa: ASRSGWSYEQY

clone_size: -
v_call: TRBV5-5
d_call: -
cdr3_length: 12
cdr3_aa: ASSLLLRGGEQY

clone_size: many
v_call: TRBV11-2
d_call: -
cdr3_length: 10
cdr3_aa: ASSLHTDTQY

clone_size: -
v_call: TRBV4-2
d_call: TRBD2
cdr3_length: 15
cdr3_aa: ASSRPLAGETGGEQF

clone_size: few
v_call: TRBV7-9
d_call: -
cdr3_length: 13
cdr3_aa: ASSLAQGSKNIQY

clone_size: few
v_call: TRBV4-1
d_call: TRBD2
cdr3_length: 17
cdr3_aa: ASSPTGVAGPRGTGELF

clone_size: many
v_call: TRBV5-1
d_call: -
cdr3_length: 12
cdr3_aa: ASSQDRSTDTQY

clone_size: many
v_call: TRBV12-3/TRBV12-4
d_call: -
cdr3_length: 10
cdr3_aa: ASSLSHQPQH

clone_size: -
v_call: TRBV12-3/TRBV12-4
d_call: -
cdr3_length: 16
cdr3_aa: ASCLRRLLPSSYNEQF

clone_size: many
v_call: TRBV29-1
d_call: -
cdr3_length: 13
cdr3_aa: SATLPASSTDTQY

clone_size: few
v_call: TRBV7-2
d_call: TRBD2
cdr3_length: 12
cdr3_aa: ASTLAANTGELF

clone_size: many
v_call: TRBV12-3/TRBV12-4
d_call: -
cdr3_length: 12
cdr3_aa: ASSLGLNNNEQF